Listed below are T cell receptor beta chains from one sample, sequenced in a study of T cells in Graves' hyperthyroidism and ophthalmopathy. TCRdb processed the multiplex PCR reads anew with MiXCR; each CDR3 protein has one entry. The profile covers roughly 420,000 distinct CDR3 sequences, with more than 15% appearing a single time and over 12% taken by the ten largest. Input material: blood. The receptors stem from a woman under 30 with Graves' hyperthyroidism. Each CDR3 is given with its conserved first and last residue. Each record gives: D gene, V gene, CDR3 length, J gene, clone size, CDR3 protein, CDR3 DNA. A D gene is named only where the DNA matches it firmly. Not every row has a clone size; where given, it reads once, few, many or a size class.

>-|TRBV5-1|17|TRBJ2-2|-
CASSLEGGPGNTGELFF
TGCGCCAGCAGCTTGGAAGGGGGGCCTGGGAACACCGGGGAGCTGTTTTTT
>-|TRBV24-1|13|TRBJ2-1|many
CATSDLQGTVEFF
TGTGCCACCAGTGATTTGCAAGGGACGGTAGAGTTCTTC
>TRBD1|TRBV6-1|16|TRBJ2-2|once
CASSSDRGHNTGGLFF
TGTGCCAGCAGCTCAGACAGGGGTCACAACACCGGGGGGCTGTTTTTT
>TRBD2|TRBV12-3/TRBV12-4|14|TRBJ2-1|many
CASRRGAPYNEQFF
TGTGCCAGCAGGCGGGGGGCACCTTACAATGAGCAGTTCTTC
>-|TRBV6-1|15|TRBJ2-7|-
CASSDSDKNSYEQYF
TGTGCCAGCAGTGACTCAGACAAAAACTCCTACGAGCAGTACTTC
>TRBD2|TRBV3-1|16|TRBJ2-1|many
CASSSRAGGGIDEQFF
TGTGCCAGCAGCTCCCGAGCGGGAGGCGGGATCGATGAGCAGTTCTTC
>-|TRBV20-1|12|TRBJ2-5|many
CSATTSTETQYF
TGCAGTGCTACGACTAGTACCGAGACCCAGTACTTC
>TRBD1|TRBV5-1|15|TRBJ2-2|many
CASSQGQANTGELFF
TGCGCCAGCAGCCAAGGACAGGCTAACACCGGGGAGCTGTTTTTT
>-|TRBV6-1|14|TRBJ1-2|many
CASTSGPPNYGYTF
TGTGCCAGCACCTCAGGACCGCCTAACTATGGCTACACCTTC
>TRBD2|TRBV12-3/TRBV12-4|15|TRBJ2-5|few
CASRKGLAGGETQYF
TGTGCCAGCAGAAAGGGACTAGCGGGAGGTGAGACCCAGTACTTC
>TRBD2|TRBV19|14|TRBJ2-5|few
CASSIEAGQETQYF
TGTGCCAGTAGTATAGAAGCGGGACAAGAGACCCAGTACTTC
>TRBD2|TRBV10-3|16|TRBJ2-3|-
CATQELAGGPTDTQYF
TGTGCCACTCAGGAACTAGCGGGGGGGCCCACAGATACGCAGTATTTT
>TRBD2|TRBV28|17|TRBJ2-7|many
CASNLPLVGSGSNEQYF
TGTGCCAGCAACTTACCCCTCGTGGGTAGCGGGAGTAACGAGCAGTACTTC
>TRBD2|TRBV27|22|TRBJ2-1|many
CASSLNYRPLAGPPRVYNEQFF
TGTGCCAGCAGTTTAAACTATCGGCCGCTAGCGGGACCTCCGAGGGTATACAATGAGCAGTTCTTC
>TRBD1|TRBV18|15|TRBJ2-7|many
CASSNGQGEGYEQYF
TGTGCCAGCTCAAATGGACAGGGGGAAGGCTACGAGCAGTACTTC
>-|TRBV6-1|13|TRBJ2-7|many
CASSESRQYEQYF
TGTGCCAGCAGTGAATCCCGACAGTACGAGCAGTACTTC
>TRBD1|TRBV20-1|15|TRBJ1-2|-
CSAGTDLLANYGYTF
TGCAGTGCTGGGACAGACCTACTAGCTAACTATGGCTACACCTTC
>-|TRBV6-5|14|TRBJ2-7|-
CASSYSPSSYEQYF
TGTGCCAGCAGTTACTCTCCTAGCTCCTACGAGCAGTACTTC
>-|TRBV7-9|14|TRBJ2-4|-
CASSLRDIGNIQYF
TGTGCCAGCAGCTTAAGGGACATTGGAAACATTCAGTACTTC
>TRBD1|TRBV28|14|TRBJ1-1|many
CAKETQGGRTEAFF
TGTGCCAAAGAAACACAGGGGGGTAGGACTGAAGCTTTCTTT
>-|TRBV28|17|TRBJ1-5|many
CASSPWAGLGGNQPQHF
TGTGCCAGCAGTCCTTGGGCAGGGCTTGGTGGCAATCAGCCCCAGCATTTT
>-|TRBV3-2|19|TRBJ1-1|-
CASSQEEDSLDLSNTEAFF
TGTGCCAGCAGCCAAGAGGAGGACAGCCTTGATCTTTCGAACACTGAAGCTTTCTTT
>TRBD2|TRBV12-3/TRBV12-4|17|TRBJ2-5|many
CASSLGTSGLYQETQYF
TGTGCCAGCAGCTTGGGGACTAGCGGCCTGTACCAAGAGACCCAGTACTTC
>-|TRBV9|18|TRBJ1-2|-
CASSVAGTPMMANYGYTF
TGTGCCAGCAGCGTAGCCGGGACTCCGATGATGGCGAACTATGGCTACACCTTC
>-|TRBV7-9|13|TRBJ1-2|-
CASSAGEGYGYTF
TGTGCCAGCAGCGCAGGGGAGGGCTATGGCTACACCTTC
>-|TRBV27|16|TRBJ1-1|many
CASSLRPDGGDTEAFF
TGTGCCAGCAGTTTAAGGCCGGACGGGGGTGACACTGAAGCTTTCTTT
>TRBD2|TRBV6-5|16|TRBJ2-3|many
CASSYGLAGSTDTQYF
TGTGCCAGCAGTTACGGACTAGCGGGAAGTACAGATACGCAGTATTTT
>-|TRBV7-9|17|TRBJ2-3|-
CASSFNLRGVSTDTQYF
TGTGCCAGCAGCTTCAACCTCCGTGGAGTTTCCACAGATACGCAGTATTTT
>-|TRBV20-1|14|TRBJ1-2|-
CSARPLHGLYGYTF
TGCAGTGCTAGACCCCTTCATGGCCTCTATGGCTACACCTTC
>-|TRBV24-1|11|TRBJ2-3|many
CATRWADTQYF
TGTGCCACCCGTTGGGCAGATACGCAGTATTTT
>TRBD1|TRBV6-1|16|TRBJ1-1|many
CASSPPGQGMNTEAFF
TGTGCCAGCAGTCCGCCGGGACAGGGCATGAACACTGAAGCTTTCTTT
>TRBD1|TRBV20-1|14|TRBJ2-1|many
CSADRTGAYNEQFF
TGCAGTGCTGACCGGACAGGGGCCTACAATGAGCAGTTCTTC
>-|TRBV10-3|14|TRBJ2-7|many
CAISATLDLYEQYF
TGTGCCATCAGTGCCACGTTAGATCTGTACGAGCAGTACTTC
>TRBD1|TRBV5-5|14|TRBJ1-1|many
CASSLLQGRTEAFF
TGTGCCAGCAGCTTGTTACAGGGGAGGACTGAAGCTTTCTTT
>TRBD2|TRBV5-1|16|TRBJ2-7|many
CASSLGGLAGGVEQYF
TGCGCCAGCAGCTTGGGCGGACTAGCGGGAGGAGTGGAGCAGTACTTC
>TRBD2|TRBV2|13|TRBJ2-1|many
CASRASGRDEQFF
TGTGCCAGCAGGGCTAGCGGGAGGGATGAGCAGTTCTTC
>-|TRBV19|15|TRBJ2-3|few
CASSRLVGVTDTQYF
TGTGCCAGTAGTCGTCTCGTGGGAGTGACAGATACGCAGTATTTT